This TCR beta chain originates from a study of metastatic and nonmetastatic thyroid tumors. Across the study: Repertoire data that came from the blood and tumor or nodule tissue of malignant and benign thyroid patients were compared.

Every patient was untreated before thyroid surgery. The length of the CDR3 is 16 residues. V dropped 3 bases and J dropped 7; count of bases not matched to a gene: 10. Germline-derived CDR1 and CDR2 are SGHNT and YYREEE (reference sequence). Original processing notes: A distant-metastasis classifier for papillary thyroid cancer was built using CDR3 differences across clinicopathological groups. With MiXCR, TCRdb reprocessed the PCR reads. TCRdb assigned the V and J calls; the authors' analysis was not used. The sample has 39,000 or so clones, around 20% seen once. The chain combines TRBV5-4 with TRBJ2-1; 10 bases align to TRBD2. The origin of this receptor is a female donor with papillary thyroid cancer or a benign thyroid nodule (not recorded which). Some clones in this sample may be carry-over from other donors' samples. Sequencing was done on a sample of blood. The CDR3 DNA is TGTGCCAGCAGCTCCCGTATAGCGGGAGGTATGAATGAGCAGTTCTTC. This translates into CASSSRIAGGMNEQFF.